The 9 T cell receptor beta chains below all came from one sample that was sequenced in a study of monozygotic twins with cystic fibrosis. Assay used: immunoSEQ multiplex PCR; TCRdb lists only in-frame clones, some missing. The data hold around 34,000 clones, with more than 60% observed a single time. The specimen sequenced was blood. These receptors were obtained from a girl between 5 and 17 years old with cystic fibrosis.

The chain recombines TRBV5-1 with TRBJ2-2; D is ambiguous. Between the trimmed V and J ends, which lost 4 bases and 4 bases, there was a span of 17 bases. The germline CDR1 and CDR2 sequences are SGHRS and YFSETQ. The CDR3 has 16 amino acids. The CDR3: CASSPPGVAATGELFF. CDR3 DNA sequence: TGCGCCAGCAGCCCACCGGGCGTAGCTGCCACCGGGGAGCTGTTTTTT.

The gene calls are TRBV19 and TRBJ2-7, with 9 bases matching TRBD2. The CDR3 spans 11 residues. Germline V gene sequence: CDR1 LNHDA, CDR2 SQIVND (reference sequence). The V segment lost 8 bases and the J segment 9 bases; nucleotides outside the gene matches: 5. The CDR3 here is CASSLAGMQYF. CDR3 nucleotides: TGTGCCAGTTCCCTAGCGGGGATGCAGTACTTC.

This clone was seen a single time. The rearrangement joins TRBV6-1 to TRBJ2-2, with 7 nucleotides matching TRBD2. J gave up 6 bases and V 2 bases, and 9 bases lay outside the gene matches. CDR1 and CDR2 from the germline V gene are MNHNS and SASEGT. The CDR3 loop spans 16 amino acids. The CDR3 is CASSERVRTSAGELFF. CDR3 coding DNA: TGTGCCAGCAGTGAAAGAGTGAGGACTAGTGCCGGGGAGCTGTTTTTT.

The chain has TRBV7-3 and TRBJ1-3; D might be TRBD1 (6 bases). V lost 8 bases to trimming and J lost 4 bases, with 27 bases between them. The V gene's germline CDR1 is SGHTA and CDR2 FQGTGA. CDR3 size: 18 residues. The DNA for the CDR3 is TGTGCCAGCCGTAAAGTGGGTGGGGGCGAAGGGTCCGGAAACACCATATATTTT. It is translated as CASRKVGGGEGSGNTIYF.

The V gene is TRBV28, the J gene TRBJ2-7, with D perhaps matching TRBD1 (6 bases). Germline-derived CDR1 and CDR2 are MDHEN and SYDVKM. CDR3 length: 15 amino acids. V lost 5 bases to trimming and J lost 2 bases, with 16 bases between them. CDR3 sequence reads: CASSQGGRGTYEQYF. CDR3 nucleotide sequence: TGTGCCAGCAGTCAGGGCGGCAGGGGTACCTACGAGCAGTACTTC.

The rearrangement links TRBV6-5 to TRBJ1-3; D is undetermined. V lost 0 bases and J 2 bases, leaving 11 bases between the germline ends. Germline V lookup: CDR1 MNHEY, CDR2 SVGAGI. The CDR3 covers 16 residues. DNA of the CDR3: TGTGCCAGCAGTTACTCTGAAAGAACCACTGGAAACACCATATATTTT. It codes for CASSYSERTTGNTIYF.

V gene TRBV10-3 combines with J gene TRBJ1-1; the match to TRBD1 covers 7 bases. Looked up from germline, CDR1 is ENHRY and CDR2 is SYGVKD. The CDR3 is made up of 14 amino acids. V lost 8 bases, J lost 2 bases, and 8 bases stayed unmatched. This CDR3 reads CAIGTGQANTEAFF. In DNA, the CDR3 is TGTGCCATCGGCACCGGACAGGCTAACACTGAAGCTTTCTTT.

This clone was observed a handful of times. This sequence joins TRBV28 and TRBJ1-2; D gene ambiguous. The CDR3 totals 12 residues. Trimming took 6 bases from V and 5 from J, leaving 10 bases between them. The germline CDR1 and CDR2 sequences are MDHEN and SYDVKM. The CDR3 spells CASRSDKYGYTF. In nucleotides, the CDR3 is TGTGCCAGCAGATCTGACAAATATGGCTACACCTTC.

The chain is built from TRBV7-9 and TRBJ2-2, with D possibly being TRBD1 (5 bases). CDR3 length equals 16 residues. Germline CDR1 is SEHNR and CDR2 is FQNEAQ (reference sequence). The V end lost 6 bases, the J end lost 3 bases, and 17 bases lay between the germline ends. The CDR3 reads CASSKDIVWHTGELFF. The CDR3 bases are TGTGCCAGCAGTAAGGACATAGTGTGGCACACCGGGGAGCTGTTTTTT.